By sample fraction, the clone carrying this TCR beta chain is medium-sized. Its cognate antigen is unknown. Libraries were prepared by immunoSEQ multiplex PCR; TCRdb keeps only in-frame clonotypes and omits some of them. The table shows 77,000 or so clones, with around 82% occurring only once. The sample originates from a study of OX40 agonist ivuxolimab in advanced cancers. Whole-study findings and limits: Partial responders receiving 0.1-3.0 mg/kg showed among the lowest clonal expansion.

The sequence was obtained from an adult with an advanced solid tumor such as melanoma, head and neck, liver or kidney cancer. Sequenced material: CD4+ or CD8+ T cells sorted from blood, taken in a trial of the OX40 agonist ivuxolimab.

The CDR3 nucleotides are TGTGCCAGCAGCCTGTCAGGGGGACAGGGGAAGGCAAAACTGTTTTTT. Amino acids: CASSLSGGQGKAKLFF. The chain has TRBV7-2 and TRBJ1-4, with TRBD1 matching 10 bases. Germline trimming cut 5 bases from V and 10 bases from J; bases unmatched to any gene: 13. Germline CDR1 reads SGHTA; CDR2 reads FQGNSA. The CDR3 runs to 16 residues.